A single sample is the source of the 9 T cell receptor beta chains below, sequenced in a study of blood T cell repertoires in COVID-19. TCRdb's copy holds only in-frame clones and misses some; the assay was immunoSEQ multiplex PCR. This sample has 250,000 to 300,000 clones, with approximately 80% found just once. Sequencing was done on a sample of peripheral blood. The origin of the receptors is a woman aged 55-75 years with active or convalescent COVID-19.

The V gene is TRBV6-2 or TRBV6-3, the J gene TRBJ2-2; 11 nucleotides match TRBD2. Germline-derived CDR1 and CDR2 are MNHEY and SVGEGT. V trimming: 5 bases; J trimming: 8 bases; junction bases outside the gene matches: 7. The CDR3 sequence is 15 residues long. The CDR3 is CASSRTSGGLGELFF. The CDR3 DNA reads as TGTGCCAGCAGTCGAACTAGCGGGGGCCTTGGGGAGCTGTTTTTT.

The chain links TRBV11-2 to TRBJ2-7; no firm D call. This CDR3 has 15 residues. CDR1 SGHAT and CDR2 FQNNGV come from the germline V gene. The V and J ends lost 2 bases and 3 bases respectively, with 14 bases between them. The CDR3 protein is CASSLFSALVYEQYF. CDR3 nucleotide sequence: TGTGCCAGCAGCTTATTCAGTGCCCTAGTCTACGAGCAGTACTTC. Combining the CDR3 with reference TRBV11-2 and TRBJ2-7 gives the whole variable domain EAGVAQSPRYKIIEKRQSVAFWCNPISGHATLYWYQQILGQGPKLLIQFQNNGVVDDSQLPKDRFSAERLKGVDSTLKIQPAKLEDSAVYLCASSLFSALVYEQYFGPGTRLTVT.

This chain uses TRBV5-4 with TRBJ2-1; 12 bases line up with TRBD1. In germline, CDR1 is SGHNT, CDR2 YYREEE (reference sequence). CDR3 length: 16 amino acids. V trimming: 4 bases; J trimming: 6 bases; junction bases outside the gene matches: 8. The CDR3 sequence is CASSPPGQGARNEQFF. The CDR3 nucleotides are TGTGCCAGCAGCCCGCCGGGACAGGGGGCGCGCAATGAGCAGTTCTTC.

For the CDR3, the DNA is TGTGCCAGCAGCTTCAGGACAGGGCAAGAGACCCAGTACTTC. As protein: CASSFRTGQETQYF. This chain connects TRBV11-1 to TRBJ2-5; TRBD1 matches 8 bases. This CDR3 has 14 residues. The germline gives CDR1 SGHAT, CDR2 FQDESV (reference sequence). The ends lost 3 bases at V and 2 bases at J; junction bases unmatched: 2. The complete variable domain, with remaining parts taken from reference TRBV11-1 and TRBJ2-5, reads EAEVAQSPRYKITEKSQAVAFWCDPISGHATLYWYRQILGQGPELLVQFQDESVVDDSQLPKDRFSAERLKGVDSTLKIQPAELGDSAMYLCASSFRTGQETQYFGPGTRLLVL.

This chain joins TRBV30 and TRBJ2-2; 9 bases line up with TRBD2. The germline gives CDR1 GTSNPN, CDR2 SVGIG (reference sequence). V lost 5 bases, J lost 6 bases, and 4 bases stayed unmatched. This CDR3 is built from 13 residues. CDR3 region: CAWAGGLPGELFF. CDR3 DNA: TGTGCCTGGGCGGGGGGGCTTCCCGGGGAGCTGTTTTTT.

This clone was recorded a few times. DNA of the CDR3: TGTGCCAGCAGCTTGAGGGGAACGGACTATGGCTACACCTTC. The encoded protein is CASSLRGTDYGYTF. The J gene is TRBJ1-2, the V gene TRBV5-6; TRBD1 might be the D (5 bases). The CDR3 runs 14 residues. Germline loops: CDR1 SGHDT, CDR2 YYEEEE. Trimming took 1 base from V and 3 from J, leaving 10 bases between them.

This clone has just one count. This sequence joins TRBV15 and TRBJ2-4; D might be TRBD2 (5 bases). The germline CDR1 and CDR2 sequences are LNHNV and YYDKDF (reference sequence). The CDR3 runs to 16 residues. V lost 0 bases, J lost 8 bases, and 17 bases lay in between. CDR3 loop: CATSRDLFRGTDIQYF. The CDR3 coding sequence is TGTGCCACCAGCAGAGATCTATTTCGGGGTACGGACATTCAGTACTTC.

The chain carries TRBV9 and TRBJ2-7; 12 bases agree with TRBD1. CDR1 is SGDLS, CDR2 YYNGEE, per germline. This CDR3 is built from 15 residues. V lost 2 bases, J lost 3 bases, and 3 bases stayed unmatched. As DNA, the CDR3 is TGTGCCAGCAGCGTCGGGACAGGGGGCGACTACGAGCAGTACTTC. Translating gives CASSVGTGGDYEQYF.

This rearrangement joins TRBV2 to TRBJ1-1; D not resolved. The CDR3 is 13 amino acids. The V gene lost 0 bases and the J gene lost 10 bases, with 12 bases spanning the gap. Germline-derived CDR1 and CDR2 are SNHLY and FYNNEI. The CDR3 bases are TGTGCCAGCAGTGAAGCAGCCCAAATCCCAGCTTTCTTT. It codes for CASSEAAQIPAFF.